The rows below give T cell receptor beta chains drawn from one sample of a study of blood T cell repertoires in COVID-19. The assay was immunoSEQ multiplex PCR, and TCRdb's table has in-frame clones only and misses some. Counted here are just over 300,000 clones, under 90% occurring once; the ten biggest clones make up approximately 2%. The sample was peripheral blood. All receptors come from a woman aged 30 to 39 with COVID-19, enrolled during active disease. Each CDR3 is given with its conserved first and last residue. A D gene is named only where the DNA matches it firmly. Size tells how often a clone was seen (once, few, many) or the class of an expanded clone, and some rows leave it out.

CDR3,DNA,J,V,size,D
CASSPGTLPLYEQYF,TGCGCCAGCAGCCCCGGGACACTCCCCCTCTACGAGCAGTACTTC,TRBJ2-7,TRBV4-1,NA,NA
CASSFGQGASPLHF,TGTGCCAGCAGCTTTGGACAGGGGGCTTCACCCCTCCACTTT,TRBJ1-6,TRBV7-8,once,TRBD1
CSGTRTDTQYF,TGCAGCGGGACTAGGACAGATACGCAGTATTTT,TRBJ2-3,TRBV20-1,NA,TRBD2
CASSPRPRSSYEQYF,TGTGCCAGCAGTCCCCGTCCGCGAAGTAGCTACGAGCAGTACTTC,TRBJ2-7,TRBV27,NA,NA
CASSLPGQGVGGYTF,TGTGCCAGTAGTTTACCGGGACAGGGGGTTGGTGGCTACACCTTC,TRBJ1-2,TRBV19,NA,TRBD1
CATSRTERSGNTIYF,TGTGCCACCAGCAGAACTGAACGCTCTGGAAACACCATATATTTT,TRBJ1-3,TRBV15,NA,NA
CASSLMDRNYEQYF,TGTGCCAGCAGCTTAATGGACAGAAACTACGAGCAGTACTTC,TRBJ2-7,TRBV11-3,NA,NA
CASSHLRGVLNTEAFF,TGCGCCAGCAGTCACCTCCGAGGAGTCCTGAACACTGAAGCTTTCTTT,TRBJ1-1,TRBV23-1,NA,NA
CASSQGQGTGNTIYF,TGTGCCAGCAGCCAAGGACAGGGGACTGGAAACACCATATATTTT,TRBJ1-3,TRBV5-4,NA,TRBD1
CASSLAPGKGENTIYF,TGCGCCAGCAGCCTAGCACCCGGGAAAGGAGAAAACACCATATATTTT,TRBJ1-3,TRBV4-3,NA,NA
CSVEDWTSGTTRETQYF,TGCAGCGTTGAAGATTGGACTAGCGGGACAACTAGGGAGACCCAGTACTTC,TRBJ2-5,TRBV29-1,NA,TRBD2
CASSAPGTGDSPLHF,TGTGCCAGCAGCGCCCCCGGGACAGGAGATTCACCCCTCCACTTT,TRBJ1-6,TRBV7-2,NA,TRBD1
CASSFLGPSYEQYF,TGTGCCAGCAGCTTTCTTGGCCCTTCCTACGAGCAGTACTTC,TRBJ2-7,TRBV7-9,NA,NA
CASSQGLAGATDTQYF,TGTGCCAGCAGCCAAGGGCTAGCGGGGGCCACAGATACGCAGTATTTT,TRBJ2-3,TRBV3-1/TRBV3-2,NA,TRBD2
CASSPGHRRVNTEAFF,TGTGCCAGTAGTCCCGGACATCGAAGGGTGAACACTGAAGCTTTCTTT,TRBJ1-1,TRBV19,NA,NA
CASSPRGQTSEKLFF,TGTGCCAGCAGCCCGAGGGGACAGACCAGCGAAAAACTGTTTTTT,TRBJ1-4,TRBV11-2,NA,TRBD1
CASSYSQSRYAFF,TGTGCCAGCAGTTACTCTCAATCCCGGTACGCTTTCTTT,TRBJ1-1,TRBV6-2/TRBV6-3,NA,NA
CASRKTGSSYNEQFF,TGTGCCAGCCGCAAGACAGGGAGCTCCTACAATGAGCAGTTCTTC,TRBJ2-1,TRBV5-5,NA,TRBD1
CAAILTGGNEQFF,TGTGCCGCAATTCTCACGGGGGGGAATGAGCAGTTCTTC,TRBJ2-1,TRBV6-5,NA,TRBD2
CASSIMPGQIYGYTF,TGTGCCAGTAGTATAATGCCGGGACAGATCTATGGCTACACCTTC,TRBJ1-2,TRBV19,NA,TRBD1
CASSEALRGGEGTGELFF,TGTGCCAGCAGTGAAGCGCTTCGCGGGGGCGAAGGAACCGGGGAGCTGTTTTTT,TRBJ2-2,TRBV2,NA,NA
CASTRAHPGETQYF,TGTGCCAGCACCAGGGCCCACCCAGGGGAGACCCAGTACTTC,TRBJ2-5,TRBV21-1,NA,NA
CASSLGAPTEAFF,TGCGCCAGCAGCTTGGGCGCTCCCACTGAAGCTTTCTTT,TRBJ1-1,TRBV5-1,once,NA
CASREIGGNQPQHF,TGTGCCAGCAGAGAGATAGGGGGCAATCAGCCCCAGCATTTT,TRBJ1-5,TRBV28,NA,NA
CASSQAVRGRGYTF,TGCGCCAGCAGCCAAGCCGTAAGGGGCCGGGGCTACACCTTC,TRBJ1-2,TRBV4-1,NA,NA
CASSLERPSGVYNEQFF,TGTGCCAGCAGCTTAGAAAGGCCTAGCGGGGTTTACAATGAGCAGTTCTTC,TRBJ2-1,TRBV11-2,NA,TRBD2
CASSYGTLRFNQPQHF,TGTGCCAGCAGTTACGGGACACTTCGATTCAATCAGCCCCAGCATTTT,TRBJ1-5,TRBV6-6,NA,NA
CASSYSWQGLDQPQHF,TGTGCCAGCAGTTACTCGTGGCAGGGGCTTGATCAGCCCCAGCATTTT,TRBJ1-5,TRBV6-6,NA,NA
CASSIVFTSSYNEQFF,TGTGCCAGTAGTATAGTATTCACCAGCTCCTACAATGAGCAGTTCTTC,TRBJ2-1,TRBV19,NA,NA
CASSLRGSLNIQYF,TGTGCCAGCAGCTTACGTGGGAGTTTAAACATTCAGTACTTC,TRBJ2-4,TRBV11-3,many,NA
CAWSFGGNQETQYF,TGTGCCTGGAGTTTCGGGGGGAACCAAGAGACCCAGTACTTC,TRBJ2-5,TRBV30,NA,TRBD2
CASSVYREETQYF,TGTGCCAGCAGCGTTTACAGGGAAGAGACCCAGTACTTC,TRBJ2-5,TRBV11-3,NA,NA
CASSRPGQGAGYTF,TGTGCCAGCAGCCGCCCGGGACAGGGGGCGGGCTACACCTTC,TRBJ1-2,TRBV11-1,NA,TRBD1
CASRRGLSSYNEQFF,TGTGCCAGCAGGAGGGGGCTGAGCTCCTACAATGAGCAGTTCTTC,TRBJ2-1,TRBV6-5,NA,TRBD1
CASSPLQGGLADTQYF,TGTGCCAGCAGCCCTCTGCAGGGGGGCCTCGCAGATACGCAGTATTTT,TRBJ2-3,TRBV9,NA,NA
CASSFVEETQYF,TGTGCCAGCAGCTTTGTCGAAGAGACCCAGTACTTC,TRBJ2-5,TRBV11-3,NA,NA
CASSPQRRTGSGELFF,TGTGCCAGCTCACCACAGCGTCGGACAGGGTCCGGGGAGCTGTTTTTT,TRBJ2-2,TRBV18,NA,TRBD1
CASSPQSGTGGGKLFF,TGTGCCAGCAGCCCACAGTCAGGGACAGGGGGGGGAAAACTGTTTTTT,TRBJ1-4,TRBV3-1/TRBV3-2,NA,TRBD1
CASTGTGAFTEAFF,TGTGCCAGCACCGGGACAGGGGCGTTCACTGAAGCTTTCTTT,TRBJ1-1,TRBV6-5,NA,TRBD1
CASSTTRLAGAGGEQFF,TGTGCCAGTAGTACAACCCGACTAGCGGGGGCGGGGGGTGAGCAGTTCTTC,TRBJ2-1,TRBV19,NA,TRBD2
CASSQDLTSAYNEQFF,TGTGCCAGCAGCCAAGATTTGACTAGCGCTTACAATGAGCAGTTCTTC,TRBJ2-1,TRBV4-2,NA,TRBD2
CAISESLTSQLVGPGSPLHF,TGTGCCATCAGTGAGTCGTTGACCAGCCAGTTGGTTGGTCCGGGTTCACCCCTCCACTTT,TRBJ1-6,TRBV10-3,NA,NA
CASSYLTGGNYGYTF,TGTGCCAGCAGTTACCTTACGGGGGGCAACTATGGCTACACCTTC,TRBJ1-2,TRBV6-5,NA,NA
CASSGGQPISGNTIYF,TGTGCCAGCAGCGGGGGACAGCCGATCTCTGGAAACACCATATATTTT,TRBJ1-3,TRBV7-2,NA,TRBD1
CASRTYRERDSPLHF,TGTGCCAGCAGGACCTACAGGGAGCGGGACTCACCCCTCCACTTT,TRBJ1-6,TRBV27,NA,NA
CASSLSASGGTSTDTQYF,TGCGCCAGCAGCTTATCGGCTAGCGGGGGAACTAGCACAGATACGCAGTATTTT,TRBJ2-3,TRBV5-1,NA,TRBD2
CASSEGQGAHYGYTF,TGTGCCAGCAGTGAAGGACAGGGGGCTCACTATGGCTACACCTTC,TRBJ1-2,TRBV6-1,NA,TRBD1
CSVELLEDIEETQYF,TGCAGCGTTGAACTATTAGAGGACATCGAAGAGACCCAGTACTTC,TRBJ2-5,TRBV29-1,NA,NA
CASNDGAPRRPLHF,TGTGCCAGCAACGATGGGGCCCCACGGCGGCCCCTCCACTTT,TRBJ1-6,TRBV6-5,NA,NA
CASSSTGPNTEAFF,TGTGCCAGCAGTTCGACAGGGCCAAACACTGAAGCTTTCTTT,TRBJ1-1,TRBV28,NA,TRBD1
CASSERLAGGGEQFF,TGTGCCAGCAGTGAAAGGCTAGCGGGGGGAGGTGAGCAGTTCTTC,TRBJ2-1,TRBV2,NA,TRBD2
CASSATGGRWAITEAFF,TGTGCCAGCAGCGCAACAGGGGGGAGGTGGGCTATCACTGAAGCTTTCTTT,TRBJ1-1,TRBV9,NA,TRBD1
CASSYTQGAGNTIYF,TGTGCCAGCAGCTATACTCAGGGGGCTGGAAACACCATATATTTT,TRBJ1-3,TRBV9,NA,TRBD1
CASSPWGRVNSPLHF,TGTGCCAGCAGCCCCTGGGGCAGGGTTAATTCACCCCTCCACTTT,TRBJ1-6,TRBV7-2,NA,NA
CASSSGGGGDTQYF,TGTGCCAGCAGCAGCGGCGGGGGCGGGGATACGCAGTATTTT,TRBJ2-3,TRBV7-9,NA,NA